The present entry profiles one TCR beta chain with its context. The sample originates from a study of identical twins. A single record per CDR3 protein comes from TCRdb applying MiXCR to the 5' RACE reads. The table shows roughly 470,000 distinct CDR3 sequences, with roughly 13% occurring only once. This CDR3 contains 14 residues. Germline-derived CDR1 and CDR2 are KGHSH and LQKENI. V was cut by 3 bases and J by 3 bases, with 12 bases left in between. This same sample was also part of a study on yellow fever vaccine responses in identical twins.

The receptor's source is a woman aged 18-29 years in good health. This chain joins TRBV18 and TRBJ2-7; D gene uncertain. Sequencing was performed on CD4+ T cells sorted from blood. The CDR3 nucleotides are TGTGCCAGCTCACCGCCGAGCCTGGGCTACGAGCAGTACTTC. Protein sequence: CASSPPSLGYEQYF.